A selection of T cell receptor beta chains follows, all from one sample in a study of blood T cell repertoires in COVID-19. Here immunoSEQ multiplex PCR was the method, and the copy in TCRdb shows in-frame clones only, minus some. The table lists hundreds of thousands of clones, 80% to 90% of them singletons, with 4.5% to 5.5% in the top ten. What was sequenced was PBMCs or T cells enriched from blood (not recorded which). The receptors shown here come from a woman aged 30 to 39 who had been exposed to COVID-19. CDR3s include the opening cysteine and the closing phenylalanine or tryptophan. A D gene is named only where the DNA matches it firmly. Clone size, where shown, is once, few, many, or a class for clones that have expanded.

TRBV11-3	-	-	TRBJ2-3	CASSPTADTQYF	TGTGCCAGCAGCCCTACTGCAGATACGCAGTATTTT
TRBV4-1	-	TRBD2	TRBJ2-1	CASMASGGSPGSYNEQFF	TGCGCCAGCATGGCTAGCGGGGGGTCCCCGGGCTCCTACAATGAGCAGTTCTTC
TRBV19	-	TRBD1	TRBJ1-1	CASTKKGTGSPNTEAFF	TGTGCCAGTACCAAAAAGGGGACAGGTTCTCCGAACACTGAAGCTTTCTTT
TRBV6-5	once	-	TRBJ1-6	CASSYSRVGGSPLHF	TGTGCCAGCAGTTACAGTCGCGTCGGTGGTTCACCCCTCCACTTT
TRBV21-1	-	-	TRBJ2-3	CASSKALPGTSGLTDTQYF	TGTGCCAGCAGCAAAGCGCTCCCCGGGACTAGCGGGCTTACAGATACGCAGTATTTT
TRBV2	few	TRBD1	TRBJ1-1	CASIPQGAWTEAFF	TGTGCCAGCATTCCACAGGGGGCATGGACTGAAGCTTTCTTT
TRBV19	once	TRBD2	TRBJ2-3	CASSGGTSVSSADTQYF	TGTGCCAGTAGTGGTGGGACTAGCGTGTCCTCCGCAGATACGCAGTATTTT
TRBV6-1	few	TRBD1	TRBJ1-2	CASSEAGQGDGYTF	TGTGCCAGCAGTGAAGCGGGGCAGGGGGACGGCTACACCTTC
TRBV5-1	-	TRBD1	TRBJ1-2	CASNPFPGSGTGVGGYTF	TGCGCCAGCAACCCCTTCCCCGGCTCCGGGACAGGGGTGGGGGGCTACACCTTC
TRBV18	-	TRBD1	TRBJ1-6	CASSDRGGISPLHF	TGTGCCAGCTCAGACAGGGGAGGGATTTCACCCCTCCACTTT
TRBV6-1	-	-	TRBJ1-2	CASSEVGGTYYGYTF	TGTGCCAGCAGTGAAGTAGGAGGGACCTACTATGGCTACACCTTC
TRBV5-1	-	-	TRBJ2-1	CASSSRGGGTQGNEQFF	TGCGCCAGCAGTTCCCGAGGGGGAGGGACCCAGGGCAATGAGCAGTTCTTC
TRBV10-1	-	-	TRBJ2-7	CASSDRVARDEQYF	TGCGCCAGCAGTGACAGGGTCGCTCGGGACGAGCAGTACTTC
TRBV11-2	-	TRBD2	TRBJ2-3	CASSLFVGTSGGTDTQYF	TGTGCCAGCAGCTTATTCGTGGGGACTAGCGGTGGCACAGATACGCAGTATTTT
TRBV5-1	-	TRBD2	TRBJ2-7	CASSLLAGSRGKQYF	TGCGCCAGCAGCTTGCTAGCGGGGAGCCGGGGGAAGCAGTACTTC
TRBV7-9	few	-	TRBJ1-6	CASSLDADSPLHF	TGTGCCAGCAGCTTAGATGCGGATTCACCCCTCCACTTT
TRBV25-1	-	TRBD2	TRBJ2-1	CASSTSGGYNEQFF	TGTGCCAGCAGTACTAGCGGGGGGTACAATGAGCAGTTCTTC